This T cell receptor beta chain was sequenced for a study of T cell repertoires in cytomegalovirus infection. Study at large: Matching HLA type, along with CMV infection, was indicated by public TCR beta signatures. Study findings and constraints: Based on cumulative public TCR beta family frequency, carriers of CMV plus the relevant HLA were identified. In two of eight donors, the top clonotype was HLA-C-restricted CMV-specific.

This clonotype was seen a handful of times. Antigen specificity is unknown. Per the germline V gene, CDR1 is KGHSH and CDR2 is LQKENI. The CDR3 contains 13 residues. Trimming removed 6 bases at V and 7 bases at J, with 15 bases between. From the reads, TCRdb called clonotypes with MiXCR, one entry per CDR3 protein. Here the sample spans 450,000 to 600,000 distinct CDR3 sequences, approximately 10% being singletons. The sequence was collected from a human donor in good health (CMV status not recorded). Some clones in this sample may be carry-over from other donors' samples. The V gene is TRBV18, the J gene TRBJ1-1; possible D gene TRBD1, 6 bases. The sample taken for sequencing was PBMCs. The CDR3 DNA reads TGTGCCAGCTCCACCGGACAGTTTGGTGAAGCTTTCTTT. Its translation: CASSTGQFGEAFF.